The clone carrying this TCR beta chain was counted a few times. No antigen is known for it. The record originates from a study of T cells after yellow fever vaccination. Study-wide findings and caveats: Weaker, the secondary response peaked sooner, at day 5 versus 15. Most primary-vaccination clones reappeared after the booster (about 97% CD4, 85% to 90% CD8).

Each CDR3 protein gets one entry after TCRdb re-called the 5' RACE reads with MiXCR. The repertoire includes a few hundred thousand distinct CDR3 sequences, about 3% of them detected once, and 2.5% to 3.5% sits in the top ten. The CDR3 length is 13 residues. CDR1 is MNHEY and CDR2 is SVGAGI in the germline V gene. V was clipped by 2 bases and J by 4 bases, with 6 bases between them. The receptor comes from a man aged 18 to 30 who received the YFV17D yellow fever vaccine. The chain has TRBV6-5 and TRBJ1-5, with D uncertain. The sample here was CD4+ T cells sorted from PBMCs, taken 10 days after the yellow fever booster vaccination. CDR3 DNA sequence: TGTGCCAGCAGTTACGAACCAAATCAGCCCCAGCATTTT. Translated: CASSYEPNQPQHF.